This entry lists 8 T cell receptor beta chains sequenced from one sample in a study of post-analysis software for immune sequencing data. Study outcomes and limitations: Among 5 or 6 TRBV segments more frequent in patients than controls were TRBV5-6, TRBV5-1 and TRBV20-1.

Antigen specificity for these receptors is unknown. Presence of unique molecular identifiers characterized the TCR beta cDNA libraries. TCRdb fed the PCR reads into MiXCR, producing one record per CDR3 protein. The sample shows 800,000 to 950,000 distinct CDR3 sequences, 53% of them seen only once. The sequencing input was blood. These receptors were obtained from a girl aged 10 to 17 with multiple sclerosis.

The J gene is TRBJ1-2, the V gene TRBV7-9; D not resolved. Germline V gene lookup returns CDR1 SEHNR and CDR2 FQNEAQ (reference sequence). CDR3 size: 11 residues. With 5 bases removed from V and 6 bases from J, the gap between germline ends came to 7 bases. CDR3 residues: CASSPQNGYTF. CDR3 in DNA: TGTGCCAGCAGCCCCCAGAATGGCTACACCTTC.

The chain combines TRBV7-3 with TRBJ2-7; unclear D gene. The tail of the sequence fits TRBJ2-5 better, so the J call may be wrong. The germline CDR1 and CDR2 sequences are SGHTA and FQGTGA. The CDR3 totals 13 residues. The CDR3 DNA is TGTGCCAGCAGCAGAGCACCGCCGGAGACCCAGTACTTC. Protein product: CASSRAPPETQYF.

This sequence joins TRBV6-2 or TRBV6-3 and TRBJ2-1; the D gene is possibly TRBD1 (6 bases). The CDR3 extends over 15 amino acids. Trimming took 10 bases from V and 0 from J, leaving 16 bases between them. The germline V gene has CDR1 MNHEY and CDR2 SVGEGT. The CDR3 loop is CANQLRGSSYNEQFF. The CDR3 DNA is TGTGCCAACCAACTAAGGGGGAGCTCCTACAATGAGCAGTTCTTC.

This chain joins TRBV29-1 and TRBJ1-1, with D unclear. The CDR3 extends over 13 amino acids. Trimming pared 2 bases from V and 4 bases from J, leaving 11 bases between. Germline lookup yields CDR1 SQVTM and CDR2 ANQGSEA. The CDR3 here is CSVENESPTEAFF. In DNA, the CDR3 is TGCAGCGTTGAAAATGAGTCCCCCACTGAAGCTTTCTTT.

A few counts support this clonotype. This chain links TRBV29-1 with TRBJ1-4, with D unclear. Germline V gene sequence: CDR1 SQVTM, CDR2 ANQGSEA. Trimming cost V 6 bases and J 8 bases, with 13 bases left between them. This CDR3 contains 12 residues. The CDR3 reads CSVMEGREKLFF. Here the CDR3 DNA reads TGCAGCGTCATGGAAGGACGAGAAAAACTGTTTTTT.

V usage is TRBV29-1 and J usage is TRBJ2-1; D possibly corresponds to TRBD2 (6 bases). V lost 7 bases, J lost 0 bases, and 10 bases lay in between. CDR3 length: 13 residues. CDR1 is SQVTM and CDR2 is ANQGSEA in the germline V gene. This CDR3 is CSASTSSYNEQFF. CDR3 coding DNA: TGCAGCGCCTCGACTAGCTCCTACAATGAGCAGTTCTTC.

The CDR3 DNA sequence: TGTGCCAGCAGCCAAGTTAACTCAGGTCGACAGGAAGCTTTCTTT. This codes for CASSQVNSGRQEAFF. The chain couples TRBV14 to TRBJ1-1, with D maybe TRBD1 (5 bases). The CDR3 extends over 15 amino acids. Trimming left V 1 base short and J 8 bases short, with 17 bases between. Germline values: CDR1 SGHDN, CDR2 FVKESK. The full variable domain, in which reference TRBV14 and TRBJ1-1 provide the parts outside the CDR3, is EAGVTQFPSHSVIEKGQTVTLRCDPISGHDNLYWYRRVMGKEIKFLLHFVKESKQDESGMPNNRFLAERTGGTYSTLKVQPAELEDSGVYFCASSQVNSGRQEAFFGQGTRLTVV.

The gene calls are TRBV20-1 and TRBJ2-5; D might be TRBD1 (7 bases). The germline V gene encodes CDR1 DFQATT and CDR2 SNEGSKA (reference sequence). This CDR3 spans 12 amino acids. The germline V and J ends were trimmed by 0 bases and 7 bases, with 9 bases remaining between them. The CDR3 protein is CSARDRGVTQYF. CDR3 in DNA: TGCAGTGCTAGAGACAGGGGGGTGACCCAGTACTTC.